Listed below are T cell receptor beta chains from one sample, sequenced in a study of OX40 agonist ivuxolimab in advanced cancers. The protocol was immunoSEQ multiplex PCR, while the TCRdb copy is restricted to in-frame clones and leaves out a portion. This table has under 60,000 clones, more than 80% appearing once. The sample here was CD4+ or CD8+ T cells sorted from blood, taken in a trial of the OX40 agonist ivuxolimab. The receptors come from an adult with an advanced solid tumor such as melanoma, head and neck, liver or kidney cancer. CDR3s include the opening cysteine and the closing phenylalanine or tryptophan. A D gene is named only where the DNA matches it firmly. Clone sizes are given selectively: once, few, many, or a class where the clone is expanded.

d_call	cdr3_length	v_call	clone_size	j_call	cdr3_aa
.	16	TRBV5-1	once	TRBJ2-7	CASSLAGGSIGYEQYF
.	16	TRBV19	few	TRBJ2-2	CASIPSGRVNTGELFF
.	16	TRBV5-5	.	TRBJ2-2	CASNPILGANTGELFF
.	17	TRBV11-3	.	TRBJ2-1	CASSLDYDSSSYNEQFF
.	15	TRBV14	.	TRBJ2-2	CASSQDRAITGELFF
.	14	TRBV7-3	once	TRBJ2-3	CASSLGLSTDTQYF
.	12	TRBV10-3	few	TRBJ2-7	CAISEGIYEQYF
.	13	TRBV29-1	.	TRBJ1-5	CSVSWGPNQPQHF
.	16	TRBV4-2	.	TRBJ2-1	CASSLDSASPYNEQFF
.	12	TRBV7-2	once	TRBJ2-3	CASSPRTDTQYF
TRBD1	15	TRBV6-5	.	TRBJ1-4	CASRPGTGRSEKLFF
.	15	TRBV19	.	TRBJ1-1	CASSPRAGTNTEAFF
.	14	TRBV7-2	.	TRBJ2-1	CASSSPNENGEQFF
.	15	TRBV4-1	once	TRBJ1-5	CASSQADRLNQPQHF
TRBD1	15	TRBV11-2	.	TRBJ2-7	CASSLGTGSSLEQYF
TRBD1	15	TRBV18	few	TRBJ1-1	CASSPGTGGDTEAFF
.	12	TRBV28	.	TRBJ1-2	CAGSLAGYGYTF
.	13	TRBV10-3	.	TRBJ1-2	CAISEAGSDGYTF
.	14	TRBV18	once	TRBJ1-1	CASSPGFGHTEAFF
.	14	TRBV7-9	.	TRBJ2-5	CASSLTVGKETQYF
TRBD2	16	TRBV9	once	TRBJ2-7	CASSPGGLAGAYEQYF
.	14	TRBV2	.	TRBJ1-1	CASSEAGYKTEAFF
TRBD2	13	TRBV6-5	few	TRBJ2-4	CASPRPGGNIQYF
.	17	TRBV5-1	.	TRBJ2-5	CASSLAKAGDQGRTQYF
.	17	TRBV9	.	TRBJ2-2	CASSLSGRVGNTGELFF
TRBD2	16	TRBV9	.	TRBJ2-3	CASSASTSGLTDTQYF
TRBD1	16	TRBV7-9	.	TRBJ2-1	CASSLLPGGPGNEQFF
.	13	TRBV4-3	.	TRBJ2-2	CASSHRDTGELFF
.	14	TRBV19	.	TRBJ1-2	CASSTGQPNYGYTF
.	16	TRBV7-9	.	TRBJ2-6	CASSPSAAVRANVLTF
TRBD1	16	TRBV4-3	once	TRBJ1-5	CASSQDLDRVNQPQHF
.	15	TRBV18	.	TRBJ1-2	CASSPSTGPGYGYTF
TRBD1	16	TRBV28	.	TRBJ1-2	CASSSLGQGENYGYTF
.	12	TRBV7-7	once	TRBJ2-1	CASSPDNNEQFF
TRBD2	15	TRBV6-6	.	TRBJ2-7	CASSPLAGRSYEQYF